What follows are 32 T cell receptor beta chains derived from one specimen sequenced in a study of regulatory T cells in long-lasting Graves disease (dated by TCRdb to the early 2020s). The library was prepared using multiplex PCR. The instrument given in TCRdb is Illumina HiSeq 4000. To build TCR beta libraries, CDR3 regions were amplified by Arm-PCR using iRepertoire HTBI primers. TCRdb itself trimmed the public reads at Q25 with fastp, ran MiXCR and retained productive beta chains. Each entry is one CDR3 protein sequence, shown with its most common DNA and genes. The sample table holds more than 300,000 distinct CDR3 sequences, of which 15% to 17% were seen once. The ten largest clonotypes hold about 20% of the sample. In the paper's terms, the time point label means: newly diagnosed GD, antithyroid drugs for less than 3 months. For both TCR sequencing and RNA sequencing, RNA was extracted from PBMCs using TRIzol.

Sequencing was performed on peripheral blood mononuclear cells (PBMCs), taken at new diagnosis, from a patient treated with antithyroid drugs. The receptors were gathered from a female donor with Graves disease.

The V and J genes are TRBV14 and TRBJ2-7; D call uncertain. Trimming shortened V by 3 bases and J by 8 bases, and 8 bases separated the two germline ends. Germline-derived CDR1 and CDR2 are SGHDN and FVKESK. This CDR3 has 11 residues. The CDR3 DNA is TGTGCCAGCAGCCAGACCTTCAAGCAGTACTTC. Its protein product is CASSQTFKQYF.

The chain carries TRBV20-1 and TRBJ2-3, with 8 bases aligning to TRBD2. J gave up 5 bases and V 0 bases, and 4 bases lay outside the gene matches. Per the germline V gene, CDR1 is DFQATT and CDR2 is SNEGSKA (reference sequence). There are 14 residues in the CDR3. The CDR3 reads CSARDGRGGDTQYF. For the CDR3, the DNA is TGCAGTGCTAGAGACGGGAGGGGCGGAGATACGCAGTATTTT.

This clonotype was observed a few times. Here the CDR3 reads CASSLNHDGELFF. The CDR3 DNA reads TGTGCCAGCAGCTTAAACCACGACGGGGAGCTGTTTTTT. The chain is built from TRBV7-3 and TRBJ2-2; D ambiguous. This CDR3 region has 13 residues. Germline lookup yields CDR1 SGHTA and CDR2 FQGTGA. Trimming removed 1 base from V and 7 bases from J, with 7 bases in between.

This clonotype was recorded at least ten times. The J gene is TRBJ2-1, the V gene TRBV12-3 or TRBV12-4, with D tentatively TRBD1 (5 bases). The CDR3 is made up of 16 amino acids. Trimming took off 2 bases at V and 5 bases at J, with 16 bases between the two ends. CDR3 sequence (DNA): TGTGCCAGCAGTTTAAGGAGCAGGGTGGTCCACAATGAGCAGTTCTTC. This codes for CASSLRSRVVHNEQFF.

This clonotype was seen repeatedly, ten times or more. V gene TRBV11-2 combines with J gene TRBJ1-1; 7 bases map to TRBD1. The J segment lost 0 bases and the V segment lost 3 bases, leaving 10 bases of the junction unmatched. This CDR3 region has 17 residues. Germline V gene lookup returns CDR1 SGHAT and CDR2 FQNNGV. The CDR3 nucleotides are TGTGCCAGCAGCTTTTCTTTATCCGGGACAGTGAACACTGAAGCTTTCTTT. It yields the protein CASSFSLSGTVNTEAFF.

This clonotype was counted a few times. The chain is built from TRBV27 and TRBJ1-6; no clear D. V was clipped by 6 bases and J by 7 bases, with 13 bases between them. The CDR3 is made up of 14 amino acids. The germline V gene has CDR1 MNHEY and CDR2 SMNVEV (reference sequence). The CDR3 region is CASRPARTNSPLHF. The CDR3 region has the DNA TGTGCCAGCAGACCCGCCAGAACAAATTCACCCCTCCACTTT.

In its sample, this clonotype was seen many times. The rearrangement joins TRBV11-2 to TRBJ2-2, with 9 bases lining up with TRBD1. V was pared by 0 bases and J by 2 bases, with 22 bases of the junction left unmatched. This CDR3 has 23 amino acids. The germline gives CDR1 SGHAT, CDR2 FQNNGV. CDR3 nucleotide sequence: TGTGCCAGCAGCTTAGATTTTTATTATTGGGACAGGGTTGTTAGGGGAAACACCGGGGAGCTGTTTTTT. Translation gives CASSLDFYYWDRVVRGNTGELFF.

The V and J genes are TRBV12-3 or TRBV12-4 and TRBJ2-5; the match to TRBD2 covers 14 bases. The CDR3 totals 14 residues. The junction had 3 bases not matched to a gene; V was cut back by 6 bases and J by 6 bases. CDR3 bases: TGTGCCAGCAGGACTAGCGGGAGGGCGCAGACCCAGTACTTC. It yields the protein CASRTSGRAQTQYF.

This clonotype showed up many times. The chain employs TRBV5-1 and TRBJ2-7, with TRBD2 identical over 13 bases. CDR3 length: 16 amino acids. The trim removed 4 bases at V and 9 bases at J, leaving 13 bases unmatched. The germline gives CDR1 SGHRS, CDR2 YFSETQ. The CDR3 spells CASSDIPGTSGKAQYF. As DNA, the CDR3 is TGCGCCAGCAGCGATATCCCCGGGACTAGCGGGAAGGCGCAGTACTTC.

This clonotype was counted at least ten times. The chain combines TRBV20-1 with TRBJ2-7, with TRBD2 matching 9 bases. The V gene end was trimmed by 6 bases and the J gene end by 5 bases; junction bases not matched to a gene: 11. The germline V gene has CDR1 DFQATT and CDR2 SNEGSKA (reference sequence). CDR3 length: 14 residues. CDR3 in amino acids: CSAHLSGRRDEQYF. The CDR3 DNA reads TGCAGTGCCCACCTTAGCGGGAGACGCGACGAGCAGTACTTC.

In DNA, the CDR3 is TGTGCCAGCAGCTTGGACCAGGTTGGGACAGATACGCAGTATTTT. It specifies CASSLDQVGTDTQYF. The chain has TRBV5-6 and TRBJ2-3, with D unclear. The germline V gene encodes CDR1 SGHDT and CDR2 YYEEEE. This CDR3 comprises 15 residues. The V and J ends lost 0 bases and 3 bases respectively, with 11 bases between them.

Many counts were recorded for this clonotype. J is TRBJ1-2 and V is TRBV6-5; 8 bases are a match to TRBD1. V lost 0 bases and J lost 8; bases outside the gene matches: 23. CDR1 and CDR2 from the germline V gene are MNHEY and SVGAGI. CDR3 size: 20 residues. CDR3 DNA sequence: TGTGCCAGCAGTTACTCGAGTTTGGGGAAAGAGGAGCAGGGGGCTAAAGGCTACACCTTC. This gives the protein CASSYSSLGKEEQGAKGYTF.

This clonotype appeared many times. This sequence joins TRBV7-2 and TRBJ1-3; no clear D. Germline-derived CDR1 and CDR2 are SGHTA and FQGNSA. With 5 bases removed from V and 15 bases from J, the gap between germline ends came to 20 bases. The CDR3 totals 13 residues. This CDR3 reads CASSIRSGGSGYF. CDR3 DNA sequence: TGTGCCAGCAGCATACGATCAGGAGGCAGCGGATATTTT.

This clonotype was observed a handful of times. This chain connects TRBV5-4 to TRBJ1-6, with D hard to call. The CDR3 is 14 amino acids. The V gene's germline CDR1 is SGHNT and CDR2 YYREEE (reference sequence). Trimming pared 7 bases from V and 0 bases from J, leaving 8 bases between. Written as DNA, the CDR3 is TGTGCCAGCCACACCCGCTCCTATAATTCACCCCTCCACTTT. As protein: CASHTRSYNSPLHF.

This clonotype was seen many times. This rearrangement joins TRBV13 to TRBJ2-7, with TRBD1 identical over 8 bases. From germline, CDR1 is PRHDT and CDR2 FYEKMQ (reference sequence). V was clipped by 5 bases and J by 5 bases; unmatched bases: 11. The CDR3 is made up of 15 amino acids. CDR3 region: CASSATGEEPDEQYF. CDR3 bases: TGTGCCAGCAGCGCGACAGGGGAAGAGCCCGACGAGCAGTACTTC.

This clonotype was counted ten times or more. V is TRBV20-1 and J is TRBJ2-7; 9 bases are a match to TRBD2. This CDR3 spans 13 amino acids. J lost 6 bases, V lost 3 bases, and 6 bases had no gene match. CDR1 DFQATT and CDR2 SNEGSKA come from the germline V gene (reference sequence). CDR3 in amino acids: CSASSGRSSEQYF. CDR3 nucleotides: TGCAGTGCTAGCAGCGGGAGGTCGAGCGAGCAGTACTTC.

This clonotype was picked up many times. The V call is TRBV5-6, the J call TRBJ1-1, with a possible D match to TRBD1 (6 bases). Per germline, CDR1 SGHDT and CDR2 YYEEEE. Trimming left V 4 bases short and J 1 base short, with 11 bases between. The CDR3 has 14 residues. For the CDR3, the DNA is TGTGCCAGCAGCGCCTTGGGGGCGAACACTGAAGCTTTCTTT. It specifies CASSALGANTEAFF.

At least ten counts were recorded for this clonotype. The genes are TRBV27 and TRBJ1-5, with D possibly being TRBD1 (6 bases). The CDR3 has 14 amino acids. Germline CDR1 MNHEY, CDR2 SMNVEV (reference sequence). Trimming took 5 bases from V and 7 from J, leaving 15 bases between them. The CDR3 region has the DNA TGTGCCAGCAGTCCCAGGGGAGGAGGACAGCCCCAGCATTTT. Amino acid sequence: CASSPRGGGQPQHF.

This clonotype was found a few times. V and J are TRBV24-1 and TRBJ2-1, with 7 nucleotides matching TRBD1. The ends lost 2 bases at V and 6 bases at J; junction bases unmatched: 3. Looked up from germline, CDR1 is KGHDR and CDR2 is SFDVKD. The CDR3 loop spans 14 amino acids. DNA for the CDR3: TGTGCCACCAGTGATTCAGGGGGTCGCAATGAGCAGTTCTTC. Protein sequence: CATSDSGGRNEQFF.

This clonotype was found many times. The gene calls are TRBV5-1 and TRBJ1-6; no clear D gene. In germline, CDR1 is SGHRS, CDR2 YFSETQ. The CDR3 loop spans 16 amino acids. V lost 2 bases and J lost 4, with 13 bases in between. DNA of the CDR3: TGCGCCAGCAGCTTAGCCGGGTTGAGATATAATTCACCCCTCCACTTT. Protein: CASSLAGLRYNSPLHF.

As concerns this clonotype: A far larger clone is one nucleotide away, so this likely arose from a read error. The gene calls are TRBV10-3 and TRBJ2-1; D is perhaps TRBD1 (6 bases). Germline loops: CDR1 ENHRY, CDR2 SYGVKD. The V gene lost 5 bases and the J gene lost 4 bases, with 15 bases spanning the gap. The CDR3 consists of 15 residues. The CDR3 sequence: CAISWGQGLYNEQFF. Written as DNA, the CDR3 is TGTGCCATCAGTTGGGGACAAGGCTTGTACAATGAGCAGTTCTTC.

This clonotype appeared many times. The chain links TRBV28 to TRBJ2-1; a possible D gene is TRBD2 (6 bases). Trimming took 4 bases from V and 4 from J, leaving 17 bases between them. In germline, CDR1 is MDHEN, CDR2 SYDVKM. The CDR3 spans 16 residues. The CDR3 bases are TGTGCCAGCAGTTCTCTAGCGTACGTATCATACAATGAGCAGTTCTTC. Translating gives CASSSLAYVSYNEQFF.

This clonotype was detected ten times or more. V and J are TRBV7-2 and TRBJ1-5; a possible D gene is TRBD1 (6 bases). The CDR3 is 15 amino acids. Germline assignment: CDR1 SGHTA and CDR2 FQGNSA. Trimming shortened V by 5 bases and J by 7 bases, and 18 bases separated the two germline ends. CDR3 DNA sequence: TGTGCCAGCAGCCCGGGGCAGGGGAGATACCAGCCCCAGCATTTT. This encodes CASSPGQGRYQPQHF.

Regarding this clonotype: A much larger clone is a single base away; this may be a read error. This chain links TRBV7-6 with TRBJ1-3; D gene ambiguous. Trimming removed 5 bases from V and 1 base from J, with 12 bases in between. This CDR3 spans 15 amino acids. Germline V gene lookup returns CDR1 SGHVS and CDR2 FNYEAQ. CDR3: CASSRMARSGNTIYF. CDR3 nucleotides: TGTGCCAGCAGCCGAATGGCGAGGTCTGGAAACACCATATATTTT. The full variable domain, rest sourced from reference TRBV7-6 and TRBJ1-3, is GAGVSQSPRYKVTKRGQDVALRCDPISGHVSLYWYRQALGQGPEFLTYFNYEAQQDKSGLPNDRFSAERPEGSISTLTIQRTEQRDSAMYRCASSRMARSGNTIYFGEGSWLTVV.

This clonotype was recorded many times. V and J are TRBV12-3 or TRBV12-4 and TRBJ1-5, with TRBD1 identical over 7 bases. The CDR3 spans 13 residues. V gave up 3 bases and J gave up 7 bases; unmatched junction bases: 3. CDR3 region: CASSFTGEQPQHF. CDR3 coding DNA: TGTGCCAGCAGTTTTACAGGGGAACAGCCCCAGCATTTT.

This clonotype was detected many times. The chain links TRBV10-2 to TRBJ1-2; D is possibly TRBD1 (5 bases). Germline loops: CDR1 WSHSY, CDR2 SAAADI. V gave up 1 base and J gave up 6 bases, with 15 bases separating them. The CDR3 contains 15 residues. CDR3 sequence reads: CASSEYRSGGNGYTF. The CDR3 DNA sequence: TGCGCCAGCAGTGAGTACAGGTCGGGTGGCAATGGCTACACCTTC.

The chain couples TRBV4-2 to TRBJ2-5; 12 positions agree with TRBD2. Germline assignment: CDR1 LGHNA and CDR2 YNFKEQ. The ends lost 0 bases at V and 4 bases at J; junction bases unmatched: 9. The CDR3 is 18 amino acids. The CDR3 coding sequence is TGTGCCAGCAGCCAAGAACTAGCGGGGGGTATTGAAAGAGAGACCCAGTACTTC. It codes for CASSQELAGGIERETQYF.

About this clonotype: A read error may explain this, as a much larger clone is one base away. The chain is built from TRBV3-1 and TRBJ2-7; tentative D call: TRBD1 (6 bases). With 5 bases removed from V and 3 bases from J, the gap between germline ends came to 17 bases. The CDR3 is 15 residues long. Germline V gene lookup returns CDR1 LGHDT and CDR2 YNNKEL (reference sequence). CDR3 nucleotide sequence: TGTGCCAGCAGCGGCCGGGACACAACCCACTACGAGCAGTACTTC. Translated, it gives CASSGRDTTHYEQYF.

This clonotype has a count of ten or more. J is TRBJ2-1 and V is TRBV12-3 or TRBV12-4; 8 bases align to TRBD1. The CDR3 loop spans 15 amino acids. V lost 3 bases and J lost 5; bases outside the gene matches: 6. For the CDR3, the DNA is TGTGCCAGCAGTTTCGACGGGACAGGCGACAATGAGCAGTTCTTC. Residues: CASSFDGTGDNEQFF.

This clonotype was observed at least ten times. The chain combines TRBV12-3 or TRBV12-4 with TRBJ2-7; D gene unclear. CDR3 length equals 13 residues. Trimming pared 3 bases from V and 2 bases from J, leaving 8 bases between. The CDR3 DNA follows: TGTGCCAGCAGTTTTCAAGGTCCCTACGAGCAGTACTTC. Its translation: CASSFQGPYEQYF.

This clonotype appeared many times. V usage is TRBV12-3 or TRBV12-4 and J usage is TRBJ2-3; D is unresolved. Between the trimmed V and J ends, which lost 3 bases and 2 bases, there was a span of 9 bases. The CDR3 has 14 residues. The CDR3 here is CASSFWEDTDTQYF. The CDR3, as DNA: TGTGCCAGCAGTTTTTGGGAAGACACAGATACGCAGTATTTT.

This clonotype has a count of ten or more. The chain uses TRBV9 and TRBJ1-3; D uncertain. The germline CDR1 and CDR2 sequences are SGDLS and YYNGEE. V shed 4 bases and J shed 4 bases, with 6 bases lying between them. CDR3 length: 12 residues. CDR3 sequence reads: CASSSEGNTIYF. The DNA of the CDR3 is TGTGCCAGCAGCTCGGAAGGAAACACCATATATTTT.